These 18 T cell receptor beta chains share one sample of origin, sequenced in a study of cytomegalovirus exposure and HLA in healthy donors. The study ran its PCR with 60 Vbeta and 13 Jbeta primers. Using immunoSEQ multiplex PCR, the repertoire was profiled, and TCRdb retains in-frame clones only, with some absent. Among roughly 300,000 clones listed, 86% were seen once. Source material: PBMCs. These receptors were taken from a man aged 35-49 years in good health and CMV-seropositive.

The CDR3 protein is CASSVTRDSSSYEQYF. The CDR3 DNA follows: TGTGCCAGCAGCGTCACCCGGGACTCCTCGTCCTACGAGCAGTACTTC. The chain employs TRBV9 and TRBJ2-7; D possibly corresponds to TRBD2 (6 bases). From germline, CDR1 is SGDLS and CDR2 YYNGEE. The CDR3 consists of 16 residues. Between the trimmed V and J ends, which lost 2 bases and 1 base, there was a span of 16 bases.

The CDR3 coding sequence is TGTGCCAGCAGCTGGGACAGGGGTAGCAATCAGCCCCAGCATTTT. Amino acids: CASSWDRGSNQPQHF. V is TRBV7-2 and J is TRBJ1-5, with TRBD1 matching over 10 bases. The junction had 0 bases not matched to a gene; V was cut back by 4 bases and J by 0 bases. Germline V gene data show CDR1 as SGHTA and CDR2 as FQGNSA. There are 15 residues in the CDR3.

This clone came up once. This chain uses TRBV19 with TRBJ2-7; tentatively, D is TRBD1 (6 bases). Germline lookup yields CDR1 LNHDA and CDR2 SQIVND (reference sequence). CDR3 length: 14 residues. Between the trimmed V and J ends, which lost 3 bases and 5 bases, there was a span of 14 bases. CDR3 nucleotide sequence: TGTGCCAGTAGTATCGTGGGGGCTACTCACGAGCAGTACTTC. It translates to CASSIVGATHEQYF.

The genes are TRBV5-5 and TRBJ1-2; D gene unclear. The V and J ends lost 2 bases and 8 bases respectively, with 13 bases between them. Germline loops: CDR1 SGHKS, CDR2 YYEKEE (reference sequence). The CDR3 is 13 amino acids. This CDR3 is CASSFVGEAGYTF. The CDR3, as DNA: TGTGCCAGCAGCTTCGTCGGGGAGGCGGGCTACACCTTC.

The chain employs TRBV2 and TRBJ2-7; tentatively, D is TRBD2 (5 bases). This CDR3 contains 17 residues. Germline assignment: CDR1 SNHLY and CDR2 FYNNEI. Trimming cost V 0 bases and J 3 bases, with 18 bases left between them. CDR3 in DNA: TGTGCCAGCAGTGAAGCGGGCCTACGGACTGGGAACTACGAGCAGTACTTC. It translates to CASSEAGLRTGNYEQYF.

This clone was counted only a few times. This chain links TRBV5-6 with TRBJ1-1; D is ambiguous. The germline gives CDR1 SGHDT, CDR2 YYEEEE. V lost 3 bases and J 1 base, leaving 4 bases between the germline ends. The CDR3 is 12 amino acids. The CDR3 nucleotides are TGTGCCAGCAGCTGGAGGAACACTGAAGCTTTCTTT. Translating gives CASSWRNTEAFF.

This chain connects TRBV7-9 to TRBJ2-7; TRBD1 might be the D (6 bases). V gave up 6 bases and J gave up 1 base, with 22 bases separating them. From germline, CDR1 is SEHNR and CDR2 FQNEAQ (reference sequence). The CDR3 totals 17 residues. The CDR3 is CASRQTGRGARSYEQYF. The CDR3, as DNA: TGTGCCAGCAGACAGACAGGTAGGGGAGCCAGATCCTACGAGCAGTACTTC.

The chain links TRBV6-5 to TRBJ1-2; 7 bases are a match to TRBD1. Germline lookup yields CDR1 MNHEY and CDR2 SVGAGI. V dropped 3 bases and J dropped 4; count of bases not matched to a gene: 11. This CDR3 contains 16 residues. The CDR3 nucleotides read TGTGCCAGCAGTTATTATAGCCAGGGACAGACCTATGGCTACACCTTC. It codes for CASSYYSQGQTYGYTF.

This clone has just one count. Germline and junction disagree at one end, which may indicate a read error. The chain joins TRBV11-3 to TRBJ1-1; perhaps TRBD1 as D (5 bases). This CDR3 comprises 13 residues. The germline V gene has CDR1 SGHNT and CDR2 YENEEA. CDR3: CANSFTGNTEAFF. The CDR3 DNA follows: TGTGCCAACAGCTTTACAGGGAACACTGAAGCTTTCTTT.

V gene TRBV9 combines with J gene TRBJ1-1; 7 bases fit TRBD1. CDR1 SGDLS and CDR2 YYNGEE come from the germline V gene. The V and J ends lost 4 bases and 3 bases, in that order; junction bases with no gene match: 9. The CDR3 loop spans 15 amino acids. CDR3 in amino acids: CASSRYEGAYTEAFF. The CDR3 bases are TGTGCCAGCAGCCGCTACGAGGGGGCCTACACTGAAGCTTTCTTT. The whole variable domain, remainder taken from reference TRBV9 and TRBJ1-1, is DSGVTQTPKHLITATGQRVTLRCSPRSGDLSVYWYQQSLDQGLQFLIQYYNGEERAKGNILERFSAQQFPDLHSELNLSSLELGDSALYFCASSRYEGAYTEAFFGQGTRLTVV.

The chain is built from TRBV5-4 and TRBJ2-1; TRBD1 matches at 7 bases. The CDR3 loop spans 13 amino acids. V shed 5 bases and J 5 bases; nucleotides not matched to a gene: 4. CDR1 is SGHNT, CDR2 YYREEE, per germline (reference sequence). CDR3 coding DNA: TGTGCCAGCAGAAGGACAGGCGACAATGAGCAGTTCTTC. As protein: CASRRTGDNEQFF.

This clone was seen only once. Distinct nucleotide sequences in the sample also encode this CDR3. CDR3 amino acids: CASSLAAGEQYF. CDR3 sequence (DNA): TGCGCCAGCAGCTTGGCCGCGGGAGAGCAGTACTTC. The chain joins TRBV5-1 to TRBJ2-7; possible D gene TRBD2, 6 bases. Germline-derived CDR1 and CDR2 are SGHRS and YFSETQ. The CDR3 totals 12 residues. Trimming took 0 bases from V and 7 from J, leaving 8 bases between them.

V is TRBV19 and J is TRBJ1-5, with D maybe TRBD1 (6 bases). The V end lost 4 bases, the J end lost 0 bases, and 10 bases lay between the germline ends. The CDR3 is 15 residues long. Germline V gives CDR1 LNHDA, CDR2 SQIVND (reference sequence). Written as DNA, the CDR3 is TGTGCCAGTAGTAGACTGACAGGTAGCAATCAGCCCCAGCATTTT. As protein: CASSRLTGSNQPQHF.

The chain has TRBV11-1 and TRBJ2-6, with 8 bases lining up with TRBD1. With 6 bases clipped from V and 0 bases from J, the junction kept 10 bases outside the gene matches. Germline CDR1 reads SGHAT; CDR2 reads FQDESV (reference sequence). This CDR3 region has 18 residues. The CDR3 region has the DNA TGTGCCAGCAGTCCGACACAGGGGGTTTACTCTGGGGCCAACGTCCTGACTTTC. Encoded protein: CASSPTQGVYSGANVLTF.

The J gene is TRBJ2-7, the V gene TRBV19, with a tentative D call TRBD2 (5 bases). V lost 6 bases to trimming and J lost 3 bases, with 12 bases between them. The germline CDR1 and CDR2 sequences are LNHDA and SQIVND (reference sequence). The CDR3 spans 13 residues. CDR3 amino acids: CASSPGNDYEQYF. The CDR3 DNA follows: TGTGCCAGTAGCCCCGGGAATGACTACGAGCAGTACTTC.

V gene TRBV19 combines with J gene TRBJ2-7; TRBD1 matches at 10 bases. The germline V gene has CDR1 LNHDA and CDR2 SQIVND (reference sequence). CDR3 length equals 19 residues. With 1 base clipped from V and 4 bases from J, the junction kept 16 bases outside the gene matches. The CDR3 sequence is CASSIASAAGTGVFYEQYF. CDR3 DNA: TGTGCCAGTAGTATAGCTTCGGCGGCAGGGACAGGGGTTTTTTACGAGCAGTACTTC.

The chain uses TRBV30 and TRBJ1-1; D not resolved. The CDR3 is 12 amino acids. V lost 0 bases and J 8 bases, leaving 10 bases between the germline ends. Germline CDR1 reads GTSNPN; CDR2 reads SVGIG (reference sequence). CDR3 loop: CAWSVSPLEAFF. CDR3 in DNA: TGTGCCTGGAGTGTATCCCCACTCGAAGCTTTCTTT.

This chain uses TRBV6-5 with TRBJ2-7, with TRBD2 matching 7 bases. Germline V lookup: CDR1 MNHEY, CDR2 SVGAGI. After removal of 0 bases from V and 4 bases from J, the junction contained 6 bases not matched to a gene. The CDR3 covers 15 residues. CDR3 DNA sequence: TGTGCCAGCAGTTACTCGGGCGGGAGTGGATACGAGCAGTACTTC. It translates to CASSYSGGSGYEQYF.